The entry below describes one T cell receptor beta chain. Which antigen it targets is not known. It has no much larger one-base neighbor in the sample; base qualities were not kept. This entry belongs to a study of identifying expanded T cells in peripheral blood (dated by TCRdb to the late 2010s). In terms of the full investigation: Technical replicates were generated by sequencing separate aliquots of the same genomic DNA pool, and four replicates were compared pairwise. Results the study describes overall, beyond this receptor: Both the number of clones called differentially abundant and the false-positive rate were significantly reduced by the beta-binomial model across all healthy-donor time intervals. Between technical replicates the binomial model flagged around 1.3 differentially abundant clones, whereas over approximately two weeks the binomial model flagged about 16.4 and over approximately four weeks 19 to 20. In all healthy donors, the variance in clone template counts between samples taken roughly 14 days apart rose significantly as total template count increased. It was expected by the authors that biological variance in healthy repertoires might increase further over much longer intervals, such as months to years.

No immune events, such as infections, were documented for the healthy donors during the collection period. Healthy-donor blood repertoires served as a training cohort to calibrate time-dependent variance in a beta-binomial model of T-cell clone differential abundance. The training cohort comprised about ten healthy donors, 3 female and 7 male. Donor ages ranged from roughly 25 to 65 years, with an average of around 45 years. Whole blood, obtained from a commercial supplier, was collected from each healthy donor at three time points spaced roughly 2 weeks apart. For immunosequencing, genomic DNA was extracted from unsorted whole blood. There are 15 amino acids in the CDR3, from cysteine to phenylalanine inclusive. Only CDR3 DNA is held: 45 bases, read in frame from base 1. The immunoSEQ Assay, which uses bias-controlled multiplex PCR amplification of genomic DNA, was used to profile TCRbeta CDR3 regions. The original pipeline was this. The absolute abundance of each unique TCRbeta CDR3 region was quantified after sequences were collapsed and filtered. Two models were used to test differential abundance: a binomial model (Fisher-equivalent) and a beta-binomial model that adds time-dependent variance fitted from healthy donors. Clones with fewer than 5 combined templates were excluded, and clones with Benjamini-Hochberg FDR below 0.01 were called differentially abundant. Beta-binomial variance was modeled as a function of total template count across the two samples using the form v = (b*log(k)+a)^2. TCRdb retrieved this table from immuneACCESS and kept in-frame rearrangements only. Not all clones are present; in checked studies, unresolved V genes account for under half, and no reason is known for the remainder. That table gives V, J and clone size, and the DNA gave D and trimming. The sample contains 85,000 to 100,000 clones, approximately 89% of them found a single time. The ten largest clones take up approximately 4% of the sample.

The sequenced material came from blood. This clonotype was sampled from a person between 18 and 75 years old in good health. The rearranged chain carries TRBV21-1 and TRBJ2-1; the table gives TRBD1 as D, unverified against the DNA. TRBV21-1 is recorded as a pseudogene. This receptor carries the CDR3 CASSKAGTGGHEQFF. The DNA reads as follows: TGTGCCAGCAGCAAAGCCGGGACAGGGGGCCATGAGCAGTTCTTC.